The source of this TCR beta chain is a study of radiotherapy plus CTLA-4 blockade in lung cancer. Study-wide findings and caveats: Radiotherapy with ipilimumab was followed by blood expansion of tumor-derived clones.

This table comes from immunoSEQ multiplex PCR, and its TCRdb copy is limited to in-frame clones, with some not included. The table has around 24,000 clones, around 70% seen once. Details on this clone: Its antigen is still unknown.

The ends were cut back, 8 bases at V and 4 bases at J, with 14 bases in the middle. This CDR3 has 14 amino acids. CDR1 SNHLY and CDR2 FYNNEI come from the germline V gene. This chain uses TRBV2 with TRBJ1-4; no clear D gene. This sequence originates from a human donor with non-small cell lung cancer who had stable disease on radiotherapy plus ipilimumab. Sequences were derived from peripheral blood, sampled from a patient treated with radiotherapy plus ipilimumab. CDR3 DNA: TGTGCCAGCCGACCAGGAAGTGGTAATGAAAAACTGTTTTTT. It encodes CASRPGSGNEKLFF.